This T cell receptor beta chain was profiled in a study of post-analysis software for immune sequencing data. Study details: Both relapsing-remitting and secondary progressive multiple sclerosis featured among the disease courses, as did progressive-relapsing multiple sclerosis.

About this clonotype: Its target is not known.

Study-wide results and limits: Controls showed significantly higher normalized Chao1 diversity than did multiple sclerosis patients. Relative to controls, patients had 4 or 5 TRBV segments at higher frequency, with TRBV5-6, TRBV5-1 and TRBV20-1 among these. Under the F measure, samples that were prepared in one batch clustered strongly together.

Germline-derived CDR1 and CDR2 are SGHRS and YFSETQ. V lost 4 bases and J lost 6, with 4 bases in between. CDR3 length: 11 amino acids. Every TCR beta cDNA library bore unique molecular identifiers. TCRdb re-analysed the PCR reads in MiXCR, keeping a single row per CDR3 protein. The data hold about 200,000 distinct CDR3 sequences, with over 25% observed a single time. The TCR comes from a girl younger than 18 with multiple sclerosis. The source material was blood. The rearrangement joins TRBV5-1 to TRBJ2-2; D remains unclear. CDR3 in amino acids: CASSRAGELFF. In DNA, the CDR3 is TGCGCCAGCAGCAGGGCCGGGGAGCTGTTTTTT. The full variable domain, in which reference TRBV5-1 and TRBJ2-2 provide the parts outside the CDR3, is KAGVTQTPRYLIKTRGQQVTLSCSPISGHRSVSWYQQTPGQGLQFLFEYFSETQRNKGNFPGRFSGRQFSNSRSEMNVSTLELGDSALYLCASSRAGELFFGEGSRLTVL.